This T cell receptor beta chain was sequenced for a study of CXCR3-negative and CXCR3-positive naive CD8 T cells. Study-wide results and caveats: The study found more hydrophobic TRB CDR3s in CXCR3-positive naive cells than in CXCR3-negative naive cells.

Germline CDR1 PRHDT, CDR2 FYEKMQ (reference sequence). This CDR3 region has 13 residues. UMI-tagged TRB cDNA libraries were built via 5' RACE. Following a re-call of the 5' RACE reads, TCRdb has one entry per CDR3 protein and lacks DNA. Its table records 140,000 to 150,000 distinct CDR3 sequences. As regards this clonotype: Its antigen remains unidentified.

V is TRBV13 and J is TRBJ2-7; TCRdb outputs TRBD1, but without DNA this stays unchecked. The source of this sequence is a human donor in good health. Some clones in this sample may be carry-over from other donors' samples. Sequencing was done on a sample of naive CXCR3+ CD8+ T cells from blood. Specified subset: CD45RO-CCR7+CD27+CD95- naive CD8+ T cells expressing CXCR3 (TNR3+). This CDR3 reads CASSLRDHNEQYF.